This T cell receptor (beta chain) was captured in a study of Graves' ophthalmopathy and Graves' hyperthyroidism. General study findings and limits: A model of 13 signatures distinguished ophthalmopathy from stable hyperthyroidism at around 91% sensitivity and 81.08% specificity.

The CDR3 contains 14 residues. The germline gives CDR1 SGHRS, CDR2 YFSETQ. With 5 bases removed from V and 2 bases from J, the gap between germline ends came to 11 bases. Moderate-to-severe activity, CAS ≥3, NOSPECS ≥4 and duration under 3 months were recorded for donors with ophthalmopathy. Amplifying from RNA transcripts, the study obtained TCR beta CDR3 regions. HTBI-primed first-round RT-PCR preceded second-round multiplex PCR. TCRdb re-derived calls from the multiplex PCR reads in MiXCR, one entry per CDR3 protein. Here the sample spans approximately 160,000 distinct CDR3 sequences, around 40% being singletons. This clonotype was picked up many times. Its antigen is currently unknown.

The specimen sequenced was peripheral blood. The TCR sequence derives from a man aged 25-40 years with Graves' ophthalmopathy. The chain is built from TRBV5-1 and TRBJ2-4, with D possibly matching TRBD1 (5 bases). In DNA form, the CDR3 reads TGCGCCAGCAGACCCCAGGGTACCAAAAACATTCAGTACTTC. This gives the protein CASRPQGTKNIQYF.